This T cell receptor beta chain originates from a study of blood T cells in healthy people across ages. Study-wide points: Long-lived donors carried more naive CD4+ cells and greater diversity than aged donors.

About this clonotype itself: The antigen remains undetermined.

Primed by a sample-barcoded 5' primer and a J-beta primer mix, a second PCR proceeded for 7 to 11 cycles. TCRdb passed the 5' RACE reads through MiXCR, listing each CDR3 protein once. The table records about 750,000 distinct CDR3 sequences, about 55% of them present only once. V lost 10 bases to trimming and J lost 11 bases, with 23 bases between them. The CDR3 totals 13 residues. The V gene is TRBV12-3 or TRBV12-4, the J gene TRBJ2-5; TRBD2 might be the D (6 bases). Sequenced: blood. This clonotype was obtained from an elderly man in good health. CDR3 nucleotides: TGTGCCACCCTGACGGGGGTTCGCAATGAGCAGTACTTC. It codes for CATLTGVRNEQYF.